The 30 T cell receptor beta chains below come from one sample, sequenced in a study of cytomegalovirus exposure and HLA in healthy donors. PCR amplification relied on 60 Vbeta primers (plus 13 Jbeta primers). Clones were sequenced by immunoSEQ multiplex PCR, and TCRdb holds only the in-frame ones, with some missing. The sample lists about 130,000 clones, roughly 80% occurring once. The sequencing input was PBMCs. All receptors derive from a boy younger than 18 in good health and CMV-seronegative.

The chain uses TRBV9 and TRBJ1-5; a weak D match, TRBD1 (6 bases). This CDR3 comprises 15 residues. Trimming left V 0 bases short and J 4 bases short, with 11 bases between. Germline assignment: CDR1 SGDLS and CDR2 YYNGEE. The chain's CDR3 is CASSVEGGGNQPQHF. CDR3 nucleotides: TGTGCCAGCAGCGTAGAAGGGGGGGGTAATCAGCCCCAGCATTTT.

This clone came up a few times. The V and J genes are TRBV6-5 and TRBJ1-4; 7 bases fit TRBD1. Germline values: CDR1 MNHEY, CDR2 SVGAGI. J gave up 3 bases and V 9 bases, and 4 bases lay outside the gene matches. The CDR3 totals 13 residues. CDR3 coding DNA: TGTGCCAGTTCGACAGGGCCTAATGAAAAACTGTTTTTT. This translates into CASSTGPNEKLFF.

The genes are TRBV15 and TRBJ1-1, with TRBD1 matching over 8 bases. With V trimmed by 2 bases and J by 4 bases, 6 bases remained unmatched. This CDR3 spans 15 amino acids. Germline loops: CDR1 LNHNV, CDR2 YYDKDF (reference sequence). CDR3 protein: CATSRRKDRATEAFF. The DNA of the CDR3 is TGTGCCACCAGCAGACGAAAGGACAGGGCCACTGAAGCTTTCTTT.

The chain combines TRBV19 with TRBJ2-2; D may be TRBD2 (6 bases). This CDR3 region has 14 residues. V lost 5 bases, J lost 7 bases, and 14 bases lay in between. Germline CDR1 is LNHDA and CDR2 is SQIVND (reference sequence). CDR3 bases: TGTGCCAGTAGTTTGACTAGTTATTTCGGGGAGCTGTTTTTT. Its translation is CASSLTSYFGELFF.

The chain couples TRBV7-9 to TRBJ2-7; 14 bases align to TRBD2. The CDR3 sequence is 17 residues long. From germline, CDR1 is SEHNR and CDR2 FQNEAQ (reference sequence). Losses at the gene ends were 0 bases for V and 4 bases for J; bases not matched to a gene: 5. For the CDR3, the DNA is TGTGCCAGCAGCTTAGCGGGAGGACTAGCGGGAGGATACGAGCAGTACTTC. Translating it yields CASSLAGGLAGGYEQYF.

This clone was found a few times. The chain has TRBV2 and TRBJ1-2; 8 positions agree with TRBD1. CDR3 size: 12 residues. V shed 0 bases and J 13 bases; nucleotides not matched to a gene: 4. Germline V gene lookup returns CDR1 SNHLY and CDR2 FYNNEI. The CDR3 is CASSEAGRGPTF. The CDR3 bases are TGTGCCAGCAGTGAAGCGGGCAGGGGGCCCACCTTC. Complete variable domain (other parts from reference TRBV2 and TRBJ1-2): EPEVTQTPSHQVTQMGQEVILRCVPISNHLYFYWYRQILGQKVEFLVSFYNNEISEKSEIFDDQFSVERPDGSNFTLKIRSTKLEDSAMYFCASSEAGRGPTFGSGTRLTVV.

V gene TRBV30 combines with J gene TRBJ1-1; a possible D gene is TRBD1 (5 bases). The germline CDR1 and CDR2 sequences are GTSNPN and SVGIG (reference sequence). Trimming cost V 1 base and J 8 bases, with 14 bases left between them. The CDR3 contains 13 residues. CDR3 sequence: CAWSARASGEAFF. CDR3 DNA: TGTGCCTGGAGTGCCAGGGCCAGTGGGGAAGCTTTCTTT.

The chain employs TRBV7-9 and TRBJ1-5, with TRBD1 matching 7 bases. The V gene's germline CDR1 is SEHNR and CDR2 FQNEAQ (reference sequence). CDR3 length: 19 amino acids. After removal of 2 bases from V and 1 base from J, the junction contained 14 bases not matched to a gene. CDR3 region: CASSLKRDIRTGSNQPQHF. For the CDR3, the DNA is TGTGCCAGCAGCTTAAAACGGGATATAAGGACAGGCAGCAATCAGCCCCAGCATTTT. Full variable domain (remainder filled in from reference TRBV7-9 and TRBJ1-5): DTGVSQNPRHKITKRGQNVTFRCDPISEHNRLYWYRQTLGQGPEFLTYFQNEAQLEKSRLLSDRFSAERPKGSFSTLEIQRTEQGDSAMYLCASSLKRDIRTGSNQPQHFGDGTRLSIL.

The chain recombines TRBV7-9 with TRBJ1-1, with a tentative D call TRBD1 (6 bases). The germline CDR1 and CDR2 sequences are SEHNR and FQNEAQ (reference sequence). The V and J ends lost 4 bases and 1 base respectively, with 10 bases between them. This CDR3 spans 14 amino acids. This chain's CDR3 is CASSSPRGNTEAFF. The CDR3 DNA follows: TGTGCCAGCAGCTCACCCAGGGGGAACACTGAAGCTTTCTTT.

The chain combines TRBV25-1 with TRBJ2-5; no definite D call. Per the germline V gene, CDR1 is MGHDK and CDR2 is SYGVNS. Trimming removed 0 bases at V and 4 bases at J, with 6 bases between. The CDR3 consists of 13 residues. In DNA, the CDR3 is TGTGCCAGCAGTGAATATCCCGGAGAGACCCAGTACTTC. Its translation is CASSEYPGETQYF.

The rearrangement joins TRBV13 to TRBJ2-3; tentatively, D is TRBD2 (6 bases). This CDR3 spans 16 amino acids. Germline CDR1 reads PRHDT; CDR2 reads FYEKMQ (reference sequence). Between the trimmed V and J ends, which lost 3 bases and 2 bases, there was a span of 15 bases. The CDR3, as DNA: TGTGCCAGCAGCTTTCGAGCGGGCACCCCCACAGATACGCAGTATTTT. It codes for CASSFRAGTPTDTQYF.

This clone was seen once. The gene calls are TRBV28 and TRBJ1-2; D gene ambiguous. This CDR3 has 13 residues. Germline V gene lookup returns CDR1 MDHEN and CDR2 SYDVKM. V was shortened by 3 bases and J by 3 bases, with 8 bases between the two germline ends. CDR3: CASSFPGHYGYTF. Here the CDR3 DNA reads TGTGCCAGCAGTTTTCCGGGTCACTATGGCTACACCTTC.

The chain uses TRBV2 and TRBJ1-1, with a tentative D call TRBD1 (6 bases). V was clipped by 1 base and J by 4 bases, with 10 bases between them. This CDR3 spans 14 amino acids. The germline V gene has CDR1 SNHLY and CDR2 FYNNEI. For the CDR3, the DNA is TGTGCCAGCAGTGAAGACAGGGCTTTCACTGAAGCTTTCTTT. Its protein is CASSEDRAFTEAFF. Variable domain in full (rest from reference TRBV2 and TRBJ1-1): EPEVTQTPSHQVTQMGQEVILRCVPISNHLYFYWYRQILGQKVEFLVSFYNNEISEKSEIFDDQFSVERPDGSNFTLKIRSTKLEDSAMYFCASSEDRAFTEAFFGQGTRLTVV.

The chain uses TRBV2 and TRBJ1-1; 9 nucleotides match TRBD1. This CDR3 has 14 residues. Germline CDR1 and CDR2: SNHLY and FYNNEI. V was clipped by 6 bases and J by 10 bases; unmatched bases: 12. The CDR3 nucleotides are TGTGCCAGCAGGCCTAACCGGGACAGGGAATTAGCTTTCTTT. It encodes CASRPNRDRELAFF.

This chain connects TRBV19 to TRBJ2-5; the D gene is possibly TRBD2 (5 bases). Trimming shortened V by 5 bases and J by 4 bases, and 17 bases separated the two germline ends. CDR1 is LNHDA and CDR2 is SQIVND in the germline V gene (reference sequence). The CDR3 consists of 15 residues. The CDR3 reads CASSSYVGGGETQYF. The CDR3 region has the DNA TGTGCCAGTAGTTCATATGTAGGAGGAGGAGAGACCCAGTACTTC.

V usage is TRBV9 and J usage is TRBJ1-1, with D possibly being TRBD1 (5 bases). This CDR3 has 14 residues. Trimming cost V 4 bases and J 5 bases, with 15 bases left between them. The germline CDR1 and CDR2 sequences are SGDLS and YYNGEE. The CDR3 spells CASSPQGRLTEAFF. DNA for the CDR3: TGTGCCAGCAGCCCCCAGGGCCGGTTGACTGAAGCTTTCTTT. The entire variable domain, with the rest obtained from reference TRBV9 and TRBJ1-1, is as follows: DSGVTQTPKHLITATGQRVTLRCSPRSGDLSVYWYQQSLDQGLQFLIQYYNGEERAKGNILERFSAQQFPDLHSELNLSSLELGDSALYFCASSPQGRLTEAFFGQGTRLTVV.

The V and J genes are TRBV19 and TRBJ2-2; 7 bases fit TRBD1. This CDR3 is 15 amino acids long. Germline V gene lookup returns CDR1 LNHDA and CDR2 SQIVND (reference sequence). With V trimmed by 4 bases and J by 1 base, 3 bases remained unmatched. In DNA, the CDR3 is TGTGCCAGTAGTACCGGACAGGTGAACACCGGGGAGCTGTTTTTT. Amino acid sequence: CASSTGQVNTGELFF.

The chain couples TRBV28 to TRBJ1-1; 12 bases match TRBD1. The V gene's germline CDR1 is MDHEN and CDR2 SYDVKM. This CDR3 comprises 17 residues. The junction had 9 bases not matched to a gene; V was cut back by 6 bases and J by 1 base. In DNA, the CDR3 is TGTGCCAGCAGCCCCCGGGACAGGGGGCTTAAGAACACTGAAGCTTTCTTT. Translating it yields CASSPRDRGLKNTEAFF.

The rearrangement links TRBV6-5 to TRBJ1-6; unclear D gene. Trimming shortened V by 2 bases and J by 7 bases, and 3 bases separated the two germline ends. The V gene's germline CDR1 is MNHEY and CDR2 SVGAGI. The CDR3 is 12 amino acids. The chain's CDR3 is CASSYINSPLHF. For the CDR3, the DNA is TGTGCCAGCAGTTACATAAATTCACCCCTCCACTTT.

This chain uses TRBV5-1 with TRBJ2-3; TRBD1 agrees at 10 bases. Germline lookup yields CDR1 SGHRS and CDR2 YFSETQ. This CDR3 has 16 amino acids. V lost 4 bases, J lost 3 bases, and 8 bases stayed unmatched. CDR3 sequence: CASSDLPGQGTDTQYF. The CDR3 DNA is TGCGCCAGCAGCGATCTTCCGGGACAGGGGACAGATACGCAGTATTTT.

The V and J genes are TRBV7-8 and TRBJ1-1, with D perhaps matching TRBD1 (5 bases). Germline CDR1 SGHVS, CDR2 FQNEAQ. The CDR3 has 16 amino acids. V lost 3 bases and J lost 0, with 14 bases in between. The DNA of the CDR3 is TGTGCCAGCAGCTTTCAACGGGGGGACCTGAACACTGAAGCTTTCTTT. Protein sequence: CASSFQRGDLNTEAFF. Complete variable domain (other parts from reference TRBV7-8 and TRBJ1-1): GAGVSQSPRYKVAKRGQDVALRCDPISGHVSLFWYQQALGQGPEFLTYFQNEAQLDKSGLPSDRFFAERPEGSVSTLKIQRTQQEDSAVYLCASSFQRGDLNTEAFFGQGTRLTVV.

This chain joins TRBV19 and TRBJ2-7, with D perhaps TRBD1 (6 bases). The CDR3 has 15 amino acids. Looked up from germline, CDR1 is LNHDA and CDR2 is SQIVND (reference sequence). The V end lost 5 bases, the J end lost 0 bases, and 14 bases lay between the germline ends. CDR3 DNA: TGTGCCAGTAGTTTTCGCCGGGACACCTCCTACGAGCAGTACTTC. Its translation: CASSFRRDTSYEQYF.

The chain has TRBV7-9 and TRBJ1-1; D call uncertain. With 1 base removed from V and 11 bases from J, the gap between germline ends came to 17 bases. CDR1 is SEHNR, CDR2 FQNEAQ, per germline (reference sequence). This CDR3 has 14 residues. The DNA for the CDR3 is TGTGCCAGCAGCTTAGACCGGGGAGGAAGGAGGGCTTTCTTT. Translated, it gives CASSLDRGGRRAFF.

V gene TRBV30 combines with J gene TRBJ2-5; 12 bases agree with TRBD1. The DNA end is more similar to TRBJ2-7, so the J call may be wrong. This CDR3 spans 14 amino acids. Germline V gene data show CDR1 as GTSNPN and CDR2 as SVGIG (reference sequence). The CDR3: CAFWGQGASYEQYF. For the CDR3, the DNA is TGTGCCTTCTGGGGACAGGGGGCGTCCTACGAGCAGTACTTC.

CDR3 nucleotides: TGTGCCAGCACAAGAGGGCGGTTGAACACTGAAGCTTTCTTT. Its translation is CASTRGRLNTEAFF. This chain uses TRBV2 with TRBJ1-1, with D unresolved. Germline V lookup: CDR1 SNHLY, CDR2 FYNNEI. The CDR3 totals 14 residues. The V end lost 7 bases, the J end lost 0 bases, and 12 bases lay between the germline ends.

This chain joins TRBV13 and TRBJ2-5, with TRBD2 matching over 9 bases. The germline CDR1 and CDR2 sequences are PRHDT and FYEKMQ (reference sequence). This CDR3 has 16 amino acids. J was trimmed by 7 bases and V by 3 bases; bases with no gene match: 12. This chain's CDR3 is CASSLGRGRGIGTQYF. The DNA of the CDR3 is TGTGCCAGCAGCTTGGGTCGCGGGAGGGGAATTGGGACCCAGTACTTC.

The chain combines TRBV23-1 with TRBJ2-7; D possibly corresponds to TRBD1 (5 bases). TRBV23-1 is an ORF for which the function is uncertain. This CDR3 spans 16 amino acids. Trimming cost V 4 bases and J 3 bases, with 19 bases left between them. This CDR3 is CASSRPRVSGFYEQYF. In DNA form, the CDR3 reads TGCGCCAGCAGTCGACCCAGGGTTAGTGGTTTCTACGAGCAGTACTTC.

This sequence joins TRBV18 and TRBJ2-7, with 9 positions matching TRBD1. J gave up 3 bases and V 4 bases, and 4 bases lay outside the gene matches. The CDR3 loop spans 14 amino acids. Germline lookup yields CDR1 KGHSH and CDR2 LQKENI. Here the CDR3 DNA reads TGTGCCAGCTCACGCCGGGACAGGGACTACGAGCAGTACTTC. It yields the protein CASSRRDRDYEQYF.

The genes are TRBV11-3 and TRBJ2-7; 8 bases are shared with TRBD2. The germline gives CDR1 SGHNT, CDR2 YENEEA. V shed 1 base, J shed 12 bases, and the junction held 5 bases outside the gene matches. The length of the CDR3 is 12 residues. The CDR3 sequence is CASSLAGTSLYF. The CDR3 nucleotides read TGTGCCAGCAGCTTAGCTGGGACTAGTCTGTACTTC. The whole variable domain, remainder taken from reference TRBV11-3 and TRBJ2-7, is EAGVVQSPRYKIIEKKQPVAFWCNPISGHNTLYWYLQNLGQGPELLIRYENEEAVDDSQLPKDRFSAERLKGVDSTLKIQPAELGDSAVYLCASSLAGTSLYFGPGTRLTVT.

The chain has TRBV15 and TRBJ1-3; D perhaps matches TRBD1 (5 bases). Trimming stripped 5 bases from V and 1 base from J, with 12 bases between. The CDR3 length is 15 residues. Germline V gene sequence: CDR1 LNHNV, CDR2 YYDKDF (reference sequence). The CDR3, as DNA: TGTGCCACCAGCCCTTCTCGACAGTCTGGAAACACCATATATTTT. Encoded protein: CATSPSRQSGNTIYF.